This TCR beta chain stems from a study of shared T cell receptors in the human thymus. The CDR3 is made up of 14 amino acids. V trimming: 4 bases; J trimming: 4 bases; junction bases outside the gene matches: 7. CDR1 SGHRS and CDR2 YFSETQ come from the germline V gene. Profiling relied on immunoSEQ multiplex PCR, and the TCRdb table lists in-frame clones only, not all of them. Among about 500,000 clones listed, 75% to 85% were seen once. The sample also formed part of further work on human thymus T cells. That work contributes: Donors were healthy Finnish babies undergoing corrective operations for congenital heart defects. Resections from corrective heart surgery supplied the thymus tissue. Thymic as well as blood repertoires seemed to favor certain V and J genes unevenly. Related research described thymic repertoires that were highly overlapping among unrelated individuals.

The sequenced sample was thymocytes. This chain connects TRBV5-1 to TRBJ1-2; 7 bases fit TRBD1. The receptor's source is a boy less than two years old with a congenital heart defect. The CDR3 region is CASSARQGSYGYTF. CDR3 coding DNA: TGCGCCAGCAGCGCTCGACAGGGCAGCTATGGCTACACCTTC.